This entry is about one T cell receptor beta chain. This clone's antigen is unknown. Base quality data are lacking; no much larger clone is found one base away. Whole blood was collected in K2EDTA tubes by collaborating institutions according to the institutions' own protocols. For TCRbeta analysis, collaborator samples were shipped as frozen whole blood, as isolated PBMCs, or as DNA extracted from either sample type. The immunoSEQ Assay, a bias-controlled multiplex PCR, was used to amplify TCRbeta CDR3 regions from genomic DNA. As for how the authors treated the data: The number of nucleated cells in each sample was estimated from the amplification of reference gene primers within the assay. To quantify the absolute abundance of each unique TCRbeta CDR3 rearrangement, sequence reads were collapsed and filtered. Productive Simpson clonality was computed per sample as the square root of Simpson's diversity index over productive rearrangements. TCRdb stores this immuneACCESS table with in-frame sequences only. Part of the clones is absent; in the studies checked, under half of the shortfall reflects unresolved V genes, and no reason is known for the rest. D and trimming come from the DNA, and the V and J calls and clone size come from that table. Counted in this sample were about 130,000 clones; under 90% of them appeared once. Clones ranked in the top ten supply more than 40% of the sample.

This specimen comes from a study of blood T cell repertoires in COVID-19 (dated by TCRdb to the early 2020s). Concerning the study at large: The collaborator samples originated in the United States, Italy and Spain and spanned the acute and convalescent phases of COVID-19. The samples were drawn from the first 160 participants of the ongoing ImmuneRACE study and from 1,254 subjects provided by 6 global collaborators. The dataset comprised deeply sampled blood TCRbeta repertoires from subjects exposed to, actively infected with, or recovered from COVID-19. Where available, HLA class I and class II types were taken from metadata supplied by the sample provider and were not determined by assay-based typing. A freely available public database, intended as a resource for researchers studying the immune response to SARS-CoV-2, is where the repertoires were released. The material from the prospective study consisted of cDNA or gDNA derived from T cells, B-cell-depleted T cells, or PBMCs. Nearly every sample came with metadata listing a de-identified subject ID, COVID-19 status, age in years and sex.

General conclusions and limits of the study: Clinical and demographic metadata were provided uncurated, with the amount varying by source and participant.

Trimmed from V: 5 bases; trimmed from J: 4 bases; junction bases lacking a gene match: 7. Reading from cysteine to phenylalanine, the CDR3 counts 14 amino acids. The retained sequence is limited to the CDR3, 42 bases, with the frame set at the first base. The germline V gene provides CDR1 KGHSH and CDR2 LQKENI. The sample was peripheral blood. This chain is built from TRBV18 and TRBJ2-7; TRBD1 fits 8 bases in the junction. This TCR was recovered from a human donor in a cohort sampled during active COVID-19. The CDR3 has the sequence CASSSGTGLYEQYF. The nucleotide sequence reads TGTGCCAGCTCATCAGGGACAGGCCTGTACGAGCAGTACTTC. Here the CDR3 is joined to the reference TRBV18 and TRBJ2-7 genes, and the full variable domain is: NAGVMQNPRHLVRRRGQEARLRCSPMKGHSHVYWYRQLPEEGLKFMVYLQKENIIDESGMPKERFSAEFPKEGPSILRIQQVVRGDSAAYFCASSSGTGLYEQYFGPGTRLTVT.